A single sample is the source of the 27 T cell receptor beta chains below, sequenced in a study of spatial heterogeneity in lung cancer. Each CDR3 protein is one row after TCRdb ran MiXCR on the 5' RACE reads. The top ten clones hold roughly a quarter of a sample with fewer than 30,000 distinct CDR3 sequences, around 7.5% of them seen once. The time point was: sample taken at primary tumor resection. Findings of the study overall: Counts of expanded intratumoral alpha and beta TCRs tracked tumor mutation counts.

No antigen is known for these receptors. The sequencing here drew on lung tumor tissue, taken at surgery. These receptors were collected from a male donor with early-stage non-small cell lung cancer.

Here the CDR3 reads CASDRTGSNEKLFF. Written as DNA, the CDR3 is TGTGCCAGCGACCGTACAGGGTCTAATGAAAAACTGTTTTTT. This sequence joins TRBV28 and TRBJ1-4, with D perhaps matching TRBD1 (6 bases). CDR3 length: 14 amino acids. CDR1 is MDHEN, CDR2 SYDVKM, per germline. The V end lost 8 bases, the J end lost 3 bases, and 13 bases lay between the germline ends.

This clonotype was seen repeatedly, ten times or more. The chain carries TRBV18 and TRBJ2-5; 10 bases are shared with TRBD1. The CDR3 totals 15 residues. Looked up from germline, CDR1 is KGHSH and CDR2 is LQKENI. V lost 5 bases to trimming and J lost 2 bases; unmatched junction nucleotides: 5. CDR3 nucleotide sequence: TGTGCCAGCTCAGATGGGACAGGGGCACAAGAGACCCAGTACTTC. Its translation: CASSDGTGAQETQYF.

The V call is TRBV6-6, the J call TRBJ2-3; 12 nucleotides line up with TRBD2. Looked up from germline, CDR1 is MNHNY and CDR2 is SVGAGI (reference sequence). V shed 0 bases and J 0 bases; nucleotides not matched to a gene: 7. The CDR3 spans 19 residues. This CDR3 reads CASSYSASGGVRSTDTQYF. The CDR3 region has the DNA TGTGCCAGCAGTTACTCGGCTAGCGGGGGGGTCAGAAGCACAGATACGCAGTATTTT.

This clonotype occurred once. This rearrangement joins TRBV28 to TRBJ1-2; 9 nucleotides match TRBD1. The CDR3 has 14 residues. V trimming: 10 bases; J trimming: 3 bases; junction bases outside the gene matches: 9. Germline CDR1 is MDHEN and CDR2 is SYDVKM. The CDR3 sequence is CATQAGTGYYGYTF. The CDR3 DNA follows: TGTGCCACCCAGGCTGGGACAGGGTACTATGGCTACACCTTC.

This clonotype was counted only a few times. The rearrangement joins TRBV2 to TRBJ1-2; weak D call: TRBD1 (5 bases). The CDR3 contains 13 residues. Germline V gene sequence: CDR1 SNHLY, CDR2 FYNNEI. Trimming took off 3 bases at V and 4 bases at J, with 9 bases between the two ends. The CDR3 sequence is CASSEGPGYGYTF. CDR3 nucleotides: TGTGCCAGCAGTGAGGGGCCAGGCTATGGCTACACCTTC.

This clonotype showed up many times. V usage is TRBV7-6 and J usage is TRBJ1-4; D is unresolved. Germline CDR1 is SGHVS and CDR2 is FNYEAQ. The CDR3 runs 17 residues. V shed 5 bases and J shed 2 bases, with 18 bases lying between them. CDR3 in DNA: TGTGCCAGCAGCACCATAAAAGCGGGGTGGACTAATGAAAAACTGTTTTTT. The encoded protein is CASSTIKAGWTNEKLFF.

In the case of this clonotype: One base away lies a much larger clone, so this may be a sequencing read error. In this CDR3 the conserved last residue, phenylalanine or tryptophan, is missing, so a read error is likely. V is TRBV24-1 and J is TRBJ1-5; possibly TRBD1 for D (6 bases). V was shortened by 10 bases and J by 2 bases, with 14 bases between the two germline ends. The germline CDR1 and CDR2 sequences are KGHDR and SFDVKD. The CDR3 runs 14 residues. Written as DNA, the CDR3 is TGTGCCACTTCAAGGGCAGGGGGCAATCAGCCCCAGCATCTT. Translated, it gives CATSRAGGNQPQHL.

On this clonotype: The junction differs from germline at one of its ends, possibly a read error. The V gene is TRBV6-5, the J gene TRBJ1-1, with D perhaps matching TRBD1 (6 bases). CDR1 and CDR2 (germline): MNHEY, SVGAGI. The CDR3 totals 15 residues. CDR3 region: CTSSYDTTGATEAFF. The DNA of the CDR3 is TGTACCAGCAGTTACGATACAACGGGGGCTACTGAAGCTTTCTTT.

Only a few counts were recorded for this clonotype. The chain employs TRBV11-3 and TRBJ2-1, with 7 bases fitting TRBD2. Germline assignment: CDR1 SGHNT and CDR2 YENEEA. Trimming took 0 bases from V and 9 from J; bases not matched to a gene: 8. The CDR3 loop spans 15 amino acids. As DNA, the CDR3 is TGTGCCAGCAGCTTAGATCCGGGAGGACGGGGTGAGCAGTTCTTC. This codes for CASSLDPGGRGEQFF.

This clonotype has ten or more counts. The chain combines TRBV5-6 with TRBJ1-2; TRBD1 matches at 9 bases. The CDR3 is made up of 16 amino acids. V lost 7 bases and J lost 4; bases outside the gene matches: 14. Germline V CDR1 and CDR2: SGHDT, YYEEEE. In DNA, the CDR3 is TGTGCCAGCGCCCCGGCCGGTGGGACAGGGTTCTATGGCTACACCTTC. Protein: CASAPAGGTGFYGYTF.

This clonotype came up many times. This rearrangement joins TRBV20-1 to TRBJ2-5, with D possibly matching TRBD1 (6 bases). The germline CDR1 and CDR2 sequences are DFQATT and SNEGSKA (reference sequence). There are 15 residues in the CDR3. V was trimmed by 3 bases and J by 3 bases, leaving 17 bases between them. Here the CDR3 reads CSARTPWGQEETQYF. Written as DNA, the CDR3 is TGCAGTGCTAGGACCCCATGGGGGCAAGAAGAGACCCAGTACTTC.

This clonotype was observed a few times. This chain uses TRBV18 with TRBJ2-2; 9 bases are shared with TRBD1. The CDR3 has 16 residues. Unmatched junction bases numbered 3, after V lost 3 bases and J lost 1 base. Germline V CDR1 and CDR2: KGHSH, LQKENI. The DNA of the CDR3 is TGTGCCAGCTCACCCCCGACAGGGGGGAACACCGGGGAGCTGTTTTTT. Translated, it gives CASSPPTGGNTGELFF.

The J gene is TRBJ1-5, the V gene TRBV7-2, with D possibly being TRBD1 (5 bases). Germline-derived CDR1 and CDR2 are SGHTA and FQGNSA. This CDR3 has 16 residues. Trimming removed 0 bases at V and 0 bases at J, with 9 bases between. The CDR3 loop reads CASSLAGRNSNQPQHF. In nucleotides, the CDR3 is TGTGCCAGCAGCTTAGCGGGGCGGAATAGCAATCAGCCCCAGCATTTT.

The chain recombines TRBV28 with TRBJ2-3; 10 bases line up with TRBD2. V gave up 6 bases and J gave up 3 bases; unmatched junction bases: 3. Per germline, CDR1 MDHEN and CDR2 SYDVKM. CDR3 length: 14 residues. The CDR3 region has the DNA TGTGCCAGCAGAAGCGGGGGGGATACAGATACGCAGTATTTT. Residues: CASRSGGDTDTQYF.

CDR3 in DNA: TGTGCCAGCAGTTACTCGAGGGTCAGTCTTTCCTACGAGCAGTACTTC. Translating it yields CASSYSRVSLSYEQYF. The genes are TRBV6-2 or TRBV6-3 and TRBJ2-7; perhaps TRBD2 as D (5 bases). This CDR3 is 16 amino acids long. Germline assignment: CDR1 MNHEY and CDR2 SVGEGT. Trimming took off 0 bases at V and 1 base at J, with 13 bases between the two ends.

This clonotype was found many times. CDR3 in DNA: TGCAGTGAGACGAGGGGACTAGCGGGGGACAATGAGCAGTTCTTC. This sequence encodes CSETRGLAGDNEQFF. The genes are TRBV20-1 and TRBJ2-1; TRBD2 matches at 14 bases. V dropped 7 bases and J dropped 5; count of bases not matched to a gene: 7. The CDR3 runs to 15 residues. Germline V gene data show CDR1 as DFQATT and CDR2 as SNEGSKA (reference sequence).

A few counts support this clonotype. The chain couples TRBV5-1 to TRBJ2-7; TRBD1 matches at 7 bases. The CDR3 consists of 14 residues. Trimming removed 0 bases from V and 6 bases from J; junction bases left unmatched: 6. The germline CDR1 and CDR2 sequences are SGHRS and YFSETQ. This CDR3 is CASSLGTGSVEQYF. The CDR3 region has the DNA TGCGCCAGCAGCTTGGGGACAGGCAGTGTCGAGCAGTACTTC. Full variable domain (remainder filled in from reference TRBV5-1 and TRBJ2-7): KAGVTQTPRYLIKTRGQQVTLSCSPISGHRSVSWYQQTPGQGLQFLFEYFSETQRNKGNFPGRFSGRQFSNSRSEMNVSTLELGDSALYLCASSLGTGSVEQYFGPGTRLTVT.

The sample holds many counts of this clonotype. This chain connects TRBV6-5 to TRBJ1-1; D not certain. Germline V lookup: CDR1 MNHEY, CDR2 SVGAGI. The CDR3 has 15 amino acids. Trimming pared 2 bases from V and 0 bases from J, leaving 10 bases between. CDR3 in DNA: TGTGCCAGCAGTTACACTGGTTCGATGAACACTGAAGCTTTCTTT. Encoded protein: CASSYTGSMNTEAFF.

This clonotype was counted at least ten times. This chain joins TRBV20-1 and TRBJ1-2, with D uncertain. This CDR3 comprises 11 residues. Germline V gene lookup returns CDR1 DFQATT and CDR2 SNEGSKA (reference sequence). Trimming removed 3 bases at V and 5 bases at J, with 7 bases between. CDR3 coding DNA: TGCAGTGCTAGGCTGGGGTATGGCTACACCTTC. Residues: CSARLGYGYTF.

This clonotype was seen a handful of times. The chain is built from TRBV11-3 and TRBJ2-5, with 8 bases lining up with TRBD2. The CDR3 extends over 14 amino acids. With V trimmed by 5 bases and J by 1 base, 3 bases remained unmatched. CDR1 is SGHNT, CDR2 YENEEA, per germline. CDR3 loop: CASSNGGGQETQYF. CDR3 nucleotide sequence: TGTGCCAGCAGCAACGGGGGGGGCCAAGAGACCCAGTACTTC.

This clonotype was seen repeatedly, ten times or more. V and J are TRBV5-1 and TRBJ1-4; D call uncertain. CDR1 and CDR2 from the germline V gene are SGHRS and YFSETQ. CDR3 size: 15 residues. Between the trimmed V and J ends, which lost 5 bases and 4 bases, there was a span of 15 bases. CDR3 DNA sequence: TGCGCCAGCAGGACCGGCGGACTGTTTAATGAAAAACTGTTTTTT. It yields the protein CASRTGGLFNEKLFF.

This clonotype was counted ten times or more. The chain carries TRBV12-3 or TRBV12-4 and TRBJ1-5; D is possibly TRBD1 (6 bases). CDR3 length: 15 amino acids. V lost 6 bases, J lost 6 bases, and 18 bases lay in between. The CDR3 sequence is CASRSGTTLGQPQHF. CDR3 DNA sequence: TGTGCCAGCAGGTCCGGGACAACCCTCGGTCAGCCCCAGCATTTT.

V gene TRBV20-1 combines with J gene TRBJ1-5; D might be TRBD1 (6 bases). The CDR3 covers 15 residues. V lost 0 bases and J 6 bases, leaving 15 bases between the germline ends. Germline V gene lookup returns CDR1 DFQATT and CDR2 SNEGSKA (reference sequence). The CDR3 is CSARDQGEGGQPQHF. The CDR3 region has the DNA TGCAGTGCTAGAGATCAAGGTGAAGGGGGTCAGCCCCAGCATTTT.

This clonotype was seen ten or more times. This chain connects TRBV7-8 to TRBJ2-3, with 7 bases lining up with TRBD2. The germline V gene encodes CDR1 SGHVS and CDR2 FQNEAQ. With V trimmed by 5 bases and J by 2 bases, 4 bases remained unmatched. The CDR3 totals 14 residues. CDR3 residues: CASSVGTTTDTQYF. The CDR3 DNA is TGTGCCAGCAGCGTCGGGACTACCACAGATACGCAGTATTTT.

This clonotype was found many times. The rearrangement links TRBV28 to TRBJ2-7; the D gene is possibly TRBD2 (6 bases). Trimming took off 3 bases at V and 1 base at J, with 13 bases between the two ends. The CDR3 loop spans 15 amino acids. Germline CDR1 is MDHEN and CDR2 is SYDVKM. The CDR3 here is CASSLRGTTSYEQYF. The CDR3 region has the DNA TGTGCCAGCAGTTTGCGGGGCACAACTTCCTACGAGCAGTACTTC.

This clonotype occurred a few times. J is TRBJ1-4 and V is TRBV11-2; D gene uncertain. The V gene's germline CDR1 is SGHAT and CDR2 FQNNGV. This CDR3 comprises 13 residues. With 5 bases removed from V and 4 bases from J, the gap between germline ends came to 8 bases. CDR3 residues: CASSMGINEKLFF. CDR3 DNA: TGTGCCAGCAGCATGGGGATTAATGAAAAACTGTTTTTT.

At least ten counts were recorded for this clonotype. The CDR3 DNA sequence: TGTGCCAGCAGTGAAGGCACCGGTGGGACCCAGTACTTC. Amino acid sequence: CASSEGTGGTQYF. The chain combines TRBV2 with TRBJ2-5; D call uncertain. Per germline, CDR1 SNHLY and CDR2 FYNNEI. Deletions cut 1 base from V and 7 bases from J, with 10 bases between. The CDR3 has 13 amino acids.